The TCR beta chain described here comes from a study of blood T cell repertoires in COVID-19. Background on the study: Sites across the United States, Italy and Spain contributed samples from acute and convalescent COVID-19. T cells, B-cell-depleted T cells, or PBMCs supplied cDNA or gDNA.

Germline V gives CDR1 SGHDT, CDR2 YYEEEE. CDR3 length: 17 amino acids. Trimming removed 0 bases at V and 3 bases at J, with 18 bases between. Followed over time, Seattle patients had been enrolled while infection was active. Under the authors' procedure: Using reference gene primer amplification, nucleated cell counts were estimated. Sequencing used immunoSEQ multiplex PCR; TCRdb keeps in-frame clones, though not all of them. That table furnishes V, J and clone size, whereas the DNA furnished D and trimming. This table has 250,000 to 300,000 clones, 80% to 95% appearing once. The clonotype was recovered from a woman between 25 and 40 years old with COVID-19, enrolled during active disease. Specimen: peripheral blood. This chain uses TRBV5-6 with TRBJ1-2; D might be TRBD1 (5 bases). CDR3 loop: CASSLGVRRVRDYGYTF. CDR3 sequence (DNA): TGTGCCAGCAGCTTGGGGGTCCGCAGGGTACGTGACTATGGCTACACCTTC.